This T cell receptor beta chain was sequenced in a study of beta chain features in type 1 diabetes. Study-level points and caveats: Comparison showed that naive, central memory and Treg TCRB repertoires appeared more similar among patients than among healthy donors.

Populations isolated by sorting all had purity greater than 98%. Reverse transcribing all isolated RNA meant expressed TCRB transcripts were sequenced. Generated by immunoSEQ multiplex PCR, the TCRdb table keeps only in-frame clones and is missing some. The sample carries about 620,000 clones, roughly a sixth recorded once. A word on this clone: Its antigen is as yet unknown.

The CDR3 is 14 residues long. With 1 base clipped from V and 7 bases from J, the junction kept 2 bases outside the gene matches. Per germline, CDR1 SGHTA and CDR2 FQGNSA. Source material: naive CD4+ T cells from blood. The chain employs TRBV7-2 and TRBJ2-1; 9 positions agree with TRBD1. This sequence originates from a man younger than 30 in good health. For the CDR3, the DNA is TGTGCCAGCAGCTTAGTGGGGACAGGGAATGAGCAGTTCTTC. Protein sequence: CASSLVGTGNEQFF.